The rows below give T cell receptor beta chains drawn from one sample of a study of identical twins. TCRdb used MiXCR to reprocess the 5' RACE reads, holding one entry per CDR3 protein. The table has hundreds of thousands of distinct CDR3 sequences, roughly 6.2% seen once. The sample consisted of naive T cells sorted from blood. These receptors came from a man aged 18-30 years in good health. Both conserved end residues are trimmed from each CDR3. Size values are once, few and many counts, or a class for expanded clones, and some rows have none.

v_call: TRBV4-2
clone_size: few
j_call: TRBJ2-3
cdr3_aa: ASSQRSITDTQY

v_call: TRBV28
clone_size: -
j_call: TRBJ2-7
cdr3_aa: ASSFLQQYEQY

v_call: TRBV19
clone_size: -
j_call: TRBJ1-1
cdr3_aa: ASSMGAGTNTEAF

v_call: TRBV29-1
clone_size: few
j_call: TRBJ2-7
cdr3_aa: SVGAQGSHEQY

v_call: TRBV5-6
clone_size: -
j_call: TRBJ2-3
cdr3_aa: ASSLYNGSPDTQY

v_call: TRBV7-8
clone_size: many
j_call: TRBJ2-7
cdr3_aa: ASSQQGVGPNREQY

v_call: TRBV7-9
clone_size: many
j_call: TRBJ2-2
cdr3_aa: ASSFKGPGELF

v_call: TRBV5-1
clone_size: -
j_call: TRBJ2-7
cdr3_aa: ASSLTATVYEQY

v_call: TRBV9
clone_size: many
j_call: TRBJ1-1
cdr3_aa: ASSGGTANEAF

v_call: TRBV6-5
clone_size: many
j_call: TRBJ1-1
cdr3_aa: ASSYNGPGSTEAF

v_call: TRBV25-1
clone_size: -
j_call: TRBJ1-2
cdr3_aa: ATQGEGNYGYT

v_call: TRBV29-1
clone_size: many
j_call: TRBJ1-1
cdr3_aa: SVAQLSNTEAF

v_call: TRBV4-3
clone_size: -
j_call: TRBJ2-5
cdr3_aa: ASSQEEGPGETQY

v_call: TRBV20-1
clone_size: -
j_call: TRBJ2-7
cdr3_aa: SAQTGRVDEQY

v_call: TRBV11-2
clone_size: many
j_call: TRBJ1-1
cdr3_aa: ASSWGQGRVMNTEAF

v_call: TRBV20-1
clone_size: many
j_call: TRBJ2-7
cdr3_aa: SAPPGQGAYEQY

v_call: TRBV5-1
clone_size: many
j_call: TRBJ2-5
cdr3_aa: ASSLVQREETQY

v_call: TRBV12-3/TRBV12-4
clone_size: many
j_call: TRBJ1-5
cdr3_aa: ASRRNTGYRNQPQH

v_call: TRBV6-5
clone_size: once
j_call: TRBJ2-5
cdr3_aa: ASSSIGTQY

v_call: TRBV5-1
clone_size: many
j_call: TRBJ2-1
cdr3_aa: ASSLTGGFDEQF

v_call: TRBV24-1
clone_size: few
j_call: TRBJ2-5
cdr3_aa: ATSNQGIGQETQY

v_call: TRBV12-5
clone_size: few
j_call: TRBJ2-1
cdr3_aa: ASDWGDLTNNEQF

v_call: TRBV15
clone_size: many
j_call: TRBJ2-7
cdr3_aa: ATSRERTYEQY

v_call: TRBV6-1
clone_size: few
j_call: TRBJ1-5
cdr3_aa: ASSERGGLNQPQH

v_call: TRBV4-3
clone_size: many
j_call: TRBJ2-7
cdr3_aa: ASSQAALAYEQY

v_call: TRBV4-1
clone_size: few
j_call: TRBJ1-6
cdr3_aa: ASSPALVRSPLH

v_call: TRBV24-1
clone_size: -
j_call: TRBJ1-1
cdr3_aa: ATSDRTDSTEAF